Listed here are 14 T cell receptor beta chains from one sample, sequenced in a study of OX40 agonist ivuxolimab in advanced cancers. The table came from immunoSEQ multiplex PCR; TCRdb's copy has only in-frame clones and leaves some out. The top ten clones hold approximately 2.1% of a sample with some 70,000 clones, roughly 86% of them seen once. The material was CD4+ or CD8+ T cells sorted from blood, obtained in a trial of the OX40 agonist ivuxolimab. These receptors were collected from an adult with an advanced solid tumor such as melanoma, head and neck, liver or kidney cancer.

The CDR3 spells CASSFRQGNTGELFF. The CDR3 coding sequence is TGTGCCAGCAGCTTTAGACAGGGGAACACCGGGGAGCTGTTTTTT. The rearrangement links TRBV5-6 to TRBJ2-2; TRBD1 matches at 7 bases. J gave up 1 base and V 2 bases, and 2 bases lay outside the gene matches. The CDR3 is 15 amino acids. Germline V gene data show CDR1 as SGHDT and CDR2 as YYEEEE.

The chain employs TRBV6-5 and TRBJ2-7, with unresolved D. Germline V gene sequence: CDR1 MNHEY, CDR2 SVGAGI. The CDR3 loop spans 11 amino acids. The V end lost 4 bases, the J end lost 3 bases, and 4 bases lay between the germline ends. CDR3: CASSLGYEQYF. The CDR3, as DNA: TGTGCCAGCAGTTTGGGCTACGAGCAGTACTTC.

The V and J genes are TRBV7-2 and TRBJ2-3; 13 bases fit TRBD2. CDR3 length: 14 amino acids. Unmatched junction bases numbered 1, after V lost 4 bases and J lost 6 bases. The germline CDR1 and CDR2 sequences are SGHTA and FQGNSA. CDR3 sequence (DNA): TGTGCCAGCAGCTCGGGACTAGCGGGGGATACGCAGTATTTT. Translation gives CASSSGLAGDTQYF. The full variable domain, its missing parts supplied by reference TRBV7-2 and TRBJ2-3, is GAGVSQSPSNKVTEKGKDVELRCDPISGHTALYWYRQSLGQGLEFLIYFQGNSAPDKSGLPSDRFSAERTGGSVSTLTIQRTQQEDSAVYLCASSSGLAGDTQYFGPGTRLTVL.

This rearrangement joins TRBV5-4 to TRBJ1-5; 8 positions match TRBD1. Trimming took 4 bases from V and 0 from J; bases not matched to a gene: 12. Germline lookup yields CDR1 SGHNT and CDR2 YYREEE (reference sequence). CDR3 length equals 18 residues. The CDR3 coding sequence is TGTGCCAGCAGCACCAATGCAGACAGGGGATATAGCAATCAGCCCCAGCATTTT. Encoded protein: CASSTNADRGYSNQPQHF.

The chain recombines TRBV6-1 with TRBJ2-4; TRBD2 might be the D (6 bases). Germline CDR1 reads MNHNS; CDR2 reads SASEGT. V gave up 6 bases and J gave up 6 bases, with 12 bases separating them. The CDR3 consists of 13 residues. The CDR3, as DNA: TGTGCCAGCAGCGCCTTGGGGGGAAACATTCAGTACTTC. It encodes CASSALGGNIQYF.

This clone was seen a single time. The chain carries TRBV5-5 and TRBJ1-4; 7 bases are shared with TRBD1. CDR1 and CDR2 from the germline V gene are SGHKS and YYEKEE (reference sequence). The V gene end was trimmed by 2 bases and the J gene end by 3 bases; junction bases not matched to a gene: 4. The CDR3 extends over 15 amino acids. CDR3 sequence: CASSFDRAANEKLFF. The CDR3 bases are TGTGCCAGCAGCTTCGACAGGGCGGCTAATGAAAAACTGTTTTTT.

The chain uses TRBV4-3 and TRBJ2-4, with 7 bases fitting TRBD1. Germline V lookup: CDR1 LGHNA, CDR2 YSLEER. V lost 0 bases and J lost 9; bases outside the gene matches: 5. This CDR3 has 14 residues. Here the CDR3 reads CASSQDIHRGIQYF. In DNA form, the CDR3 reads TGCGCCAGCAGCCAAGATATCCACAGGGGCATTCAGTACTTC.

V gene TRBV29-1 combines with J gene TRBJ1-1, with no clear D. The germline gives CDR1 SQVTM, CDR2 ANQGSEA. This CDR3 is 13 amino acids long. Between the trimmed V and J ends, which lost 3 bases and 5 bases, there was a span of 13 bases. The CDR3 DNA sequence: TGCAGCGTTGAGCCGTTGATGTGGACTGAAGCTTTCTTT. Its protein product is CSVEPLMWTEAFF.

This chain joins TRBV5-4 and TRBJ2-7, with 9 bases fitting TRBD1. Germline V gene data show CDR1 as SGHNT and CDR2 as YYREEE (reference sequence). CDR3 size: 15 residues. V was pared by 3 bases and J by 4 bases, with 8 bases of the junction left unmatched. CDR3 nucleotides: TGTGCCAGCAGCTCGGCGGGACAGGGAGTTTACGAGCAGTACTTC. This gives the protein CASSSAGQGVYEQYF.

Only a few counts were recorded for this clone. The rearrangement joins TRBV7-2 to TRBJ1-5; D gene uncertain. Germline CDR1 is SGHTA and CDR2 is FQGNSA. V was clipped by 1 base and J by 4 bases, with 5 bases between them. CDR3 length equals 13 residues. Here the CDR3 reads CASSLDLNQPQHF. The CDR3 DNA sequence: TGTGCCAGCAGCTTAGATCTTAATCAGCCCCAGCATTTT.

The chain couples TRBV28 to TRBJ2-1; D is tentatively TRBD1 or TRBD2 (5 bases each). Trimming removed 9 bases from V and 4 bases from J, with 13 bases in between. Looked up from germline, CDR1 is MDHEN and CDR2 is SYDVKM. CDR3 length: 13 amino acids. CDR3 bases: TGTGCCAGTCTGGGGCTAGCATACAATGAGCAGTTCTTC. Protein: CASLGLAYNEQFF. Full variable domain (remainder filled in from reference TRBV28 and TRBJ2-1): DVKVTQSSRYLVKRTGEKVFLECVQDMDHENMFWYRQDPGLGLRLIYFSYDVKMKEKGDIPEGYSVSREKKERFSLILESASTNQTSMYLCASLGLAYNEQFFGPGTRLTVL.

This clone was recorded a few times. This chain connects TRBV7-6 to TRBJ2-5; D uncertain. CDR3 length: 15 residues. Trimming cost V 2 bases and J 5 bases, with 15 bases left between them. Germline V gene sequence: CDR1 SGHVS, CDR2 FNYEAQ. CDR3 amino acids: CASSLMSTFQETQYF. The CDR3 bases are TGTGCCAGCAGCTTAATGTCGACTTTTCAGGAGACCCAGTACTTC.

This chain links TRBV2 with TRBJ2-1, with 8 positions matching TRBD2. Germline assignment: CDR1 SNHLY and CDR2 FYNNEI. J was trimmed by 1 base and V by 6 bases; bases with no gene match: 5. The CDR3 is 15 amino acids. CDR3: CASRPPGGSYNEQFF. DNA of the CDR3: TGTGCCAGCAGGCCTCCGGGGGGGTCCTACAATGAGCAGTTCTTC.

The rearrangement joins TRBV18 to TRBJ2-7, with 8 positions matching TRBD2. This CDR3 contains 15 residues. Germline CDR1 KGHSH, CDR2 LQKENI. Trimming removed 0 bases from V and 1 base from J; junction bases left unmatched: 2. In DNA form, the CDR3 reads TGTGCCAGCTCACCACCGAGCGGGGGTTCCTACGAGCAGTACTTC. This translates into CASSPPSGGSYEQYF.